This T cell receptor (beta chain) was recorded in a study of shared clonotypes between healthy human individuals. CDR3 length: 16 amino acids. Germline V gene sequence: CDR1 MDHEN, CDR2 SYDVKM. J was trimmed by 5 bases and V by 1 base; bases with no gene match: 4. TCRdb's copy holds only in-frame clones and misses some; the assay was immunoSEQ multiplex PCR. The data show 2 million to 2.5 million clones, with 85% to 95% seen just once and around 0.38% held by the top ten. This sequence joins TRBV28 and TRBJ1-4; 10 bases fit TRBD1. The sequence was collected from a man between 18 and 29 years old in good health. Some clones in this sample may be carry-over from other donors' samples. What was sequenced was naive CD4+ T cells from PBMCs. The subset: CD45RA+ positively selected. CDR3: CASSLFGQGGNEKLFF. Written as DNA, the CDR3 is TGTGCCAGCAGTTTATTTGGACAGGGGGGGAATGAAAAACTGTTTTTT.